Following are 24 T cell receptor beta chains from one sample sequenced in a study of cytomegalovirus exposure and HLA in healthy donors. In the PCR, 60 Vbeta and 13 Jbeta primers were used. Clones were read by immunoSEQ multiplex PCR, and TCRdb kept only the in-frame ones, dropping some. This sample's table has roughly 69,000 clones. Sequenced input: PBMCs. The receptors stem from a woman aged 25 to 39 in good health and CMV-seronegative.

The rearrangement uses TRBV19 and TRBJ2-1; TRBD2 matches 7 bases. The CDR3 has 14 amino acids. V lost 6 bases to trimming and J lost 10 bases; unmatched junction nucleotides: 12. CDR1 and CDR2 (germline): LNHDA, SQIVND (reference sequence). CDR3 in DNA: TGTGCCAGTAGCGCGGGACTAATCCGGCGGGAGCAGTTCTTC. Translation gives CASSAGLIRREQFF.

The rearrangement uses TRBV19 and TRBJ1-4; D is unresolved. Germline V gives CDR1 LNHDA, CDR2 SQIVND (reference sequence). This CDR3 has 15 amino acids. V gave up 1 base and J gave up 0 bases, with 6 bases separating them. CDR3 loop: CASSIGVATNEKLFF. Written as DNA, the CDR3 is TGTGCCAGTAGTATAGGAGTTGCAACTAATGAAAAACTGTTTTTT.

The CDR3 region is CASSERDWGTGRGSTEAFF. CDR3 DNA: TGTGCCAGCAGTGAAAGGGACTGGGGGACAGGGAGAGGGAGCACTGAAGCTTTCTTT. The rearrangement joins TRBV6-1 to TRBJ1-1; the match to TRBD1 covers 9 bases. The junction had 17 bases not matched to a gene; V was cut back by 2 bases and J by 4 bases. The germline V gene has CDR1 MNHNS and CDR2 SASEGT. CDR3 size: 19 residues.

The chain has TRBV18 and TRBJ1-1; 7 bases line up with TRBD1. The CDR3 covers 13 residues. CDR1 is KGHSH, CDR2 LQKENI, per germline. V trimming: 5 bases; J trimming: 2 bases; junction bases outside the gene matches: 2. CDR3 sequence: CASSGQDNTEAFF. The CDR3, as DNA: TGTGCCAGCTCAGGACAGGATAACACTGAAGCTTTCTTT. Full variable domain (rest looked up from reference TRBV18 and TRBJ1-1): NAGVMQNPRHLVRRRGQEARLRCSPMKGHSHVYWYRQLPEEGLKFMVYLQKENIIDESGMPKERFSAEFPKEGPSILRIQQVVRGDSAAYFCASSGQDNTEAFFGQGTRLTVV.

The chain recombines TRBV5-1 with TRBJ2-7; 11 bases are shared with TRBD2. Germline V gene sequence: CDR1 SGHRS, CDR2 YFSETQ. The CDR3 length is 15 residues. The V and J ends lost 2 bases and 6 bases, in that order; junction bases with no gene match: 7. DNA of the CDR3: TGCGCCAGCAGCTTCATAGCGGGAGGGCCGGGCGAGCAGTACTTC. The encoded protein is CASSFIAGGPGEQYF.

This rearrangement joins TRBV11-2 to TRBJ2-7; possible D gene TRBD1, 5 bases. This CDR3 region has 14 residues. Germline V gene sequence: CDR1 SGHAT, CDR2 FQNNGV. V gave up 7 bases and J gave up 2 bases, with 15 bases separating them. CDR3 in DNA: TGTGCCAGCACTCCAACTCTACAGGCCTACGAGCAGTACTTC. Its protein is CASTPTLQAYEQYF.

The gene calls are TRBV5-1 and TRBJ2-1, with 7 positions matching TRBD2. J gave up 7 bases and V 7 bases, and 17 bases lay outside the gene matches. The CDR3 has 16 residues. CDR1 and CDR2 (germline): SGHRS, YFSETQ. CDR3 nucleotide sequence: TGCGCCAGCGGCCCTCCGTCCCGGGGGGAGGGGAATGAGCAGTTCTTC. Translation: CASGPPSRGEGNEQFF.

The CDR3 region has the DNA TGTGCCAGCAGCGTAGGTCAGGTAAACTACGAGCAGTACTTC. Translating it yields CASSVGQVNYEQYF. The V and J genes are TRBV9 and TRBJ2-7, with D unclear. This CDR3 spans 14 amino acids. The germline gives CDR1 SGDLS, CDR2 YYNGEE. V was cut by 0 bases and J by 3 bases, with 10 bases left in between.

V is TRBV10-1 and J is TRBJ2-7, with TRBD2 matching over 8 bases. The V segment lost 8 bases and the J segment 6 bases; nucleotides outside the gene matches: 12. Germline V gene lookup returns CDR1 WNHNN and CDR2 SYGVQD (reference sequence). The CDR3 sequence is 14 residues long. CDR3 nucleotides: TGCGCCAGCTCCCGGGCGGGAGGTCTGGGCGAGCAGTACTTC. This translates into CASSRAGGLGEQYF.

The chain carries TRBV5-1 and TRBJ1-1; D remains unclear. CDR1 is SGHRS and CDR2 is YFSETQ in the germline V gene. V lost 4 bases and J 7 bases, leaving 14 bases between the germline ends. This CDR3 spans 13 amino acids. CDR3 sequence: CASSPEGAVEAFF. In DNA form, the CDR3 reads TGCGCCAGCAGCCCGGAAGGTGCGGTTGAAGCTTTCTTT.

V and J are TRBV29-1 and TRBJ2-1, with 9 bases aligning to TRBD2. Germline-derived CDR1 and CDR2 are SQVTM and ANQGSEA. J was trimmed by 6 bases and V by 4 bases; bases with no gene match: 4. The CDR3 totals 13 residues. The CDR3 DNA follows: TGCAGCGTTGGCCAGCGGGGGGTCAATGAGCAGTTCTTC. Protein: CSVGQRGVNEQFF.

The rearrangement uses TRBV29-1 and TRBJ2-7; TRBD1 is a possible D gene (6 bases). Between the trimmed V and J ends, which lost 4 bases and 0 bases, there was a span of 10 bases. Germline-derived CDR1 and CDR2 are SQVTM and ANQGSEA. CDR3 length: 13 amino acids. The CDR3 bases are TGCAGCGTTGGGGTGGACAGCTCCTACGAGCAGTACTTC. Encoded protein: CSVGVDSSYEQYF.

The chain recombines TRBV7-2 with TRBJ1-1; 8 bases are a match to TRBD1. The CDR3 is 14 amino acids. V dropped 0 bases and J dropped 11; count of bases not matched to a gene: 8. Germline V gives CDR1 SGHTA, CDR2 FQGNSA. The CDR3 sequence: CASSLAGQGGKAFF. In nucleotides, the CDR3 is TGTGCCAGCAGCTTAGCCGGACAGGGCGGGAAGGCTTTCTTT. The complete variable domain, with remaining parts taken from reference TRBV7-2 and TRBJ1-1, reads GAGVSQSPSNKVTEKGKDVELRCDPISGHTALYWYRQSLGQGLEFLIYFQGNSAPDKSGLPSDRFSAERTGGSVSTLTIQRTQQEDSAVYLCASSLAGQGGKAFFGQGTRLTVV.

V and J are TRBV5-1 and TRBJ1-4; TRBD1 might be the D (5 bases). The CDR3 has 15 residues. Germline CDR1 and CDR2: SGHRS and YFSETQ. The germline V and J ends were trimmed by 5 bases and 0 bases, with 11 bases remaining between them. CDR3 region: CASRIRAATNEKLFF. The CDR3 DNA is TGCGCCAGCAGAATCAGGGCCGCAACTAATGAAAAACTGTTTTTT.

On this clone itself: One end of the junction is discordant with germline, which a read error may explain. The chain links TRBV7-7 to TRBJ1-1; maybe TRBD1 (5 bases). The CDR3 contains 14 residues. Germline V gene data show CDR1 as SSHAT and CDR2 as FNYEAQ (reference sequence). CDR3 sequence: CASSPGGIGTEAFF. The CDR3 nucleotides are TGTGCTAGCAGTCCCGGGGGGATTGGCACTGAAGCTTTCTTT.

This chain joins TRBV29-1 and TRBJ2-1, with TRBD2 identical over 7 bases. The germline CDR1 and CDR2 sequences are SQVTM and ANQGSEA. The CDR3 contains 14 residues. Germline trimming cut 3 bases from V and 9 bases from J; bases unmatched to any gene: 11. This chain's CDR3 is CSVDFAGVRGEQFF. The DNA for the CDR3 is TGCAGCGTTGATTTTGCGGGAGTAAGGGGTGAGCAGTTCTTC.

The gene calls are TRBV11-1 and TRBJ2-2; 9 bases are shared with TRBD1. CDR1 SGHAT and CDR2 FQDESV come from the germline V gene (reference sequence). The CDR3 is made up of 15 amino acids. J was trimmed by 5 bases and V by 5 bases; bases with no gene match: 6. CDR3 in DNA: TGTGCCAGCAGCACGGGGACAGGGCGAACCGGGGAGCTGTTTTTT. It specifies CASSTGTGRTGELFF.

This rearrangement joins TRBV10-3 to TRBJ2-7, with TRBD2 matching over 11 bases. The junction had 0 bases not matched to a gene; V was cut back by 0 bases and J by 2 bases. CDR3 size: 15 residues. Germline V lookup: CDR1 ENHRY, CDR2 SYGVKD. CDR3 coding DNA: TGTGCCATCAGTGAGTCTAGCGGGGGGGCCTACGAGCAGTACTTC. Translation gives CAISESSGGAYEQYF.

The chain uses TRBV28 and TRBJ2-1, with D possibly matching TRBD2 (5 bases). The V end was cut by 4 bases, the J end by 7 bases, with 11 bases between. Germline-derived CDR1 and CDR2 are MDHEN and SYDVKM. The CDR3 sequence is 13 residues long. The CDR3 is CASSSRVRNEQFF. In DNA form, the CDR3 reads TGTGCCAGCAGTTCGCGGGTGAGGAATGAGCAGTTCTTC.

The chain carries TRBV27 and TRBJ2-7, with 11 bases fitting TRBD2. The germline V gene encodes CDR1 MNHEY and CDR2 SMNVEV (reference sequence). The CDR3 length is 15 residues. Germline trimming cut 5 bases from V and 2 bases from J; bases unmatched to any gene: 5. CDR3 region: CASSVSGGGPYEQYF. In nucleotides, the CDR3 is TGTGCCAGCAGTGTTAGCGGGGGGGGGCCCTACGAGCAGTACTTC.

This chain uses TRBV6-5 with TRBJ2-7, with TRBD2 as a possible D gene (5 bases). CDR3 size: 11 residues. Germline CDR1 is MNHEY and CDR2 is SVGAGI. V gave up 6 bases and J gave up 6 bases, with 9 bases separating them. CDR3 sequence reads: CASRDFGEQYF. As DNA, the CDR3 is TGTGCCAGCAGGGACTTCGGCGAGCAGTACTTC.

The V call is TRBV5-1, the J call TRBJ2-5; 7 positions match TRBD2. With 8 bases clipped from V and 4 bases from J, the junction kept 8 bases outside the gene matches. CDR3 length: 13 amino acids. Germline CDR1 reads SGHRS; CDR2 reads YFSETQ. The CDR3 bases are TGCGCCAGTAGCGGACTAGTCACAGAGACCCAGTACTTC. Translation: CASSGLVTETQYF.

The chain employs TRBV30 and TRBJ2-3, with 9 nucleotides matching TRBD1. Germline-derived CDR1 and CDR2 are GTSNPN and SVGIG (reference sequence). The CDR3 runs to 13 residues. With 4 bases clipped from V and 7 bases from J, the junction kept 6 bases outside the gene matches. This CDR3 reads CAWKRTGANTQYF. Written as DNA, the CDR3 is TGTGCCTGGAAAAGGACAGGGGCCAATACGCAGTATTTT.

V is TRBV4-2 and J is TRBJ2-5, with D maybe TRBD1 (5 bases). Germline CDR1 is LGHNA and CDR2 is YNFKEQ. V gave up 1 base and J gave up 5 bases, with 20 bases separating them. CDR3 size: 17 residues. The CDR3 region is CASSQGRRGFETETQYF. The CDR3 DNA reads as TGTGCCAGCAGCCAAGGACGAAGGGGATTCGAGACGGAGACCCAGTACTTC.